Below are 26 T cell receptor beta chains sequenced from a single sample in a study of blood T cells in healthy people across ages. Then a second PCR, running roughly 7 to 11 cycles, was carried out with a sample-barcoded 5' primer and a J-beta primer mix. TCRdb analysed the 5' RACE reads with MiXCR anew, one entry per CDR3 protein. The sample yields 850,000 to 1,000,000 distinct CDR3 sequences, under 50% seen once. Sequencing used blood. The receptor set was obtained from a man aged 25-40 years in good health.

This clonotype was seen only a few times. The chain couples TRBV4-3 to TRBJ2-3; D remains unclear. The germline V gene encodes CDR1 LGHNA and CDR2 YSLEER. This CDR3 is 14 amino acids long. Trimming removed 1 base at V and 5 bases at J, with 10 bases between. The CDR3 nucleotides are TGCGCCAGCAGCCAAGGCTCCTCCCTAGATACGCAGTATTTT. This translates into CASSQGSSLDTQYF.

This chain links TRBV7-9 with TRBJ2-5; the match to TRBD2 covers 13 bases. The J call is uncertain, as TRBJ2-7 better fits the DNA end. CDR1 and CDR2 (germline): SEHNR, FQNEAQ (reference sequence). The CDR3 length is 16 residues. In DNA, the CDR3 is TGTGCCAGCAGCTTAGCGGGACTAGCGGGGAGCTACGAGCAGTACTTC. It specifies CASSLAGLAGSYEQYF.

This clonotype has just a few counts. The chain recombines TRBV18 with TRBJ2-7; 10 bases align to TRBD2. The V gene's germline CDR1 is KGHSH and CDR2 LQKENI. The CDR3 covers 16 residues. The ends lost 5 bases at V and 2 bases at J; junction bases unmatched: 9. CDR3 sequence: CASSSTKRGGAYEQYF. CDR3 bases: TGTGCCAGCTCATCGACGAAGCGGGGGGGAGCCTACGAGCAGTACTTC.

The V call is TRBV7-2, the J call TRBJ2-1, with 10 bases fitting TRBD1. This CDR3 comprises 17 residues. Per germline, CDR1 SGHTA and CDR2 FQGNSA. Trimming took 5 bases from V and 5 from J; bases not matched to a gene: 12. CDR3 DNA sequence: TGTGCCAGCAGCGGTGACTCCGGGACAGGGGAAAACAATGAGCAGTTCTTC. Residues: CASSGDSGTGENNEQFF.

This clonotype was seen many times. This rearrangement joins TRBV10-3 to TRBJ1-1; D gene unclear. This CDR3 comprises 13 residues. The V end lost 4 bases, the J end lost 2 bases, and 8 bases lay between the germline ends. The V gene's germline CDR1 is ENHRY and CDR2 SYGVKD. The CDR3: CAISVSENTEAFF. The CDR3 DNA sequence: TGTGCCATCAGTGTGTCCGAAAACACTGAAGCTTTCTTT.

This clonotype was observed a handful of times. The chain links TRBV2 to TRBJ2-1; D call uncertain. The CDR3 extends over 13 amino acids. The germline V gene encodes CDR1 SNHLY and CDR2 FYNNEI. V was cut by 7 bases and J by 5 bases, with 12 bases left in between. The DNA for the CDR3 is TGTGCCAGCAAATCCCCCCACGACAATGAGCAGTTCTTC. Its protein is CASKSPHDNEQFF.

Only a few counts were recorded for this clonotype. The chain joins TRBV7-2 to TRBJ2-5; 7 bases match TRBD1. Germline loops: CDR1 SGHTA, CDR2 FQGNSA. This CDR3 contains 16 residues. The trim removed 1 base at V and 2 bases at J, leaving 7 bases unmatched. DNA for the CDR3: TGTGCCAGCAGCTTAGGGGCTAGCAGGGGGCAAGAGACCCAGTACTTC. As protein: CASSLGASRGQETQYF.

The chain combines TRBV6-2 or TRBV6-3 with TRBJ2-1; a possible D gene is TRBD2 (5 bases). Between the trimmed V and J ends, which lost 4 bases and 6 bases, there was a span of 19 bases. The length of the CDR3 is 16 residues. The germline gives CDR1 MNHEY, CDR2 SVGEGT. The CDR3 DNA sequence: TGTGCCAGCAGTTCCGTCACTATCGGGGTTCCCAATGAGCAGTTCTTC. Protein product: CASSSVTIGVPNEQFF.

In its sample, this clonotype was seen once. The chain is built from TRBV3-1 and TRBJ1-2; 8 nucleotides match TRBD1. Germline loops: CDR1 LGHDT, CDR2 YNNKEL (reference sequence). The CDR3 loop spans 16 amino acids. V lost 7 bases and J lost 3; bases outside the gene matches: 13. CDR3 loop: CASTPDRGPPHYGYTF. CDR3 coding DNA: TGTGCCAGCACCCCTGACAGGGGTCCTCCTCACTATGGCTACACCTTC.

The rearrangement joins TRBV20-1 to TRBJ1-1; no clear D gene. The CDR3 length is 14 residues. Trimming took 3 bases from V and 0 from J, leaving 11 bases between them. Germline V gives CDR1 DFQATT, CDR2 SNEGSKA (reference sequence). In DNA form, the CDR3 reads TGCAGTGCTAGTGGGCAGCGATTGAACACTGAAGCTTTCTTT. Protein product: CSASGQRLNTEAFF.

The V call is TRBV18, the J call TRBJ2-7; no firm D call. CDR1 and CDR2 from the germline V gene are KGHSH and LQKENI. The CDR3 spans 11 residues. Trimming pared 2 bases from V and 5 bases from J, leaving 4 bases between. The CDR3 here is CASSPSDEQYF. DNA of the CDR3: TGTGCCAGCTCACCATCCGACGAGCAGTACTTC.

V is TRBV7-6 and J is TRBJ2-3; 9 bases agree with TRBD1. Germline V lookup: CDR1 SGHVS, CDR2 FNYEAQ. Trimming took 6 bases from V and 8 from J; bases not matched to a gene: 12. CDR3 length equals 15 residues. This chain's CDR3 is CASRGSTGGAATQYF. In DNA, the CDR3 is TGTGCCAGCAGGGGCAGTACAGGGGGCGCAGCTACGCAGTATTTT.

This clonotype was detected a few times. This chain joins TRBV7-2 and TRBJ2-3; 13 bases align to TRBD2. This CDR3 has 14 residues. The V gene end was trimmed by 6 bases and the J gene end by 4 bases; junction bases not matched to a gene: 1. Germline CDR1 is SGHTA and CDR2 is FQGNSA. CDR3 in amino acids: CASRTSGGSDTQYF. CDR3 nucleotides: TGTGCCAGCAGGACTAGCGGGGGGTCAGATACGCAGTATTTT.

The V and J genes are TRBV7-2 and TRBJ1-4; D might be TRBD1 (5 bases). The CDR3 extends over 15 amino acids. Germline CDR1 SGHTA, CDR2 FQGNSA. V lost 1 base to trimming and J lost 10 bases, with 16 bases between them. CDR3 DNA: TGTGCCAGCAGCTTAGATAGTAGGGGAGGTGGAAAACTGTTTTTT. It is translated as CASSLDSRGGGKLFF.

The chain combines TRBV28 with TRBJ1-4, with 9 bases fitting TRBD1. This CDR3 comprises 17 residues. V lost 6 bases, J lost 7 bases, and 15 bases stayed unmatched. Germline loops: CDR1 MDHEN, CDR2 SYDVKM. The CDR3 protein is CASSPDRGLASGEKLFF. The CDR3 DNA is TGTGCCAGCAGCCCGGACAGGGGCCTTGCGAGTGGTGAAAAACTGTTTTTT.

The chain carries TRBV7-2 and TRBJ2-7, with D possibly matching TRBD1 (6 bases). The V end lost 6 bases, the J end lost 1 base, and 13 bases lay between the germline ends. This CDR3 has 14 amino acids. Germline CDR1 is SGHTA and CDR2 is FQGNSA. This CDR3 reads CASRDRRGSYEQYF. CDR3 in DNA: TGTGCCAGCAGGGATAGAAGGGGGTCCTACGAGCAGTACTTC.

The rearrangement links TRBV3-1 to TRBJ1-2; D is unclear. Per germline, CDR1 LGHDT and CDR2 YNNKEL (reference sequence). The CDR3 is 15 amino acids. Trimming removed 4 bases at V and 2 bases at J, with 14 bases between. In DNA, the CDR3 is TGTGCCAGCAGCCCAAATTTAGGAGCCAACTATGGCTACACCTTC. Protein: CASSPNLGANYGYTF.

The J gene is TRBJ2-7, the V gene TRBV28; TRBD1 matches 10 bases. Germline assignment: CDR1 MDHEN and CDR2 SYDVKM. V lost 6 bases, J lost 11 bases, and 13 bases stayed unmatched. This CDR3 has 14 residues. This chain's CDR3 is CASRASGDRGRKYF. The CDR3 region has the DNA TGTGCCAGCAGAGCCTCCGGGGACAGGGGAAGAAAGTACTTC.

This clonotype appeared many times. The J gene is TRBJ2-7, the V gene TRBV9; no firm D call. The CDR3 contains 14 residues. CDR1 is SGDLS, CDR2 YYNGEE, per germline. The V end lost 0 bases, the J end lost 5 bases, and 12 bases lay between the germline ends. The CDR3 region is CASSVGGSKHEQYF. The CDR3 DNA reads TGTGCCAGCAGCGTAGGAGGTTCGAAACACGAGCAGTACTTC.

The chain employs TRBV15 and TRBJ2-5; no clear D gene. Germline CDR1 is LNHNV and CDR2 is YYDKDF (reference sequence). CDR3 length: 12 residues. Trimming pared 0 bases from V and 6 bases from J, leaving 5 bases between. The CDR3: CATSRERKTQYF. The DNA for the CDR3 is TGTGCCACCAGCAGAGAGAGGAAGACCCAGTACTTC. Complete variable domain (other parts from reference TRBV15 and TRBJ2-5): DAMVIQNPRYQVTQFGKPVTLSCSQTLNHNVMYWYQQKSSQAPKLLFHYYDKDFNNEADTPDNFQSRRPNTSFCFLDIRSPGLGDTAMYLCATSRERKTQYFGPGTRLLVL.

The chain joins TRBV6-2 or TRBV6-3 to TRBJ2-5; possibly TRBD2 for D (5 bases). The CDR3 sequence is 14 residues long. Germline loops: CDR1 MNHEY, CDR2 SVGEGT. V lost 8 bases and J lost 4, with 17 bases in between. CDR3 sequence reads: CASANRPRVETQYF. CDR3 nucleotides: TGTGCCAGCGCTAACCGGCCGAGGGTAGAGACCCAGTACTTC.

The chain employs TRBV6-1 and TRBJ1-2; no definite D call. Germline CDR1 is MNHNS and CDR2 is SASEGT. This CDR3 is 11 amino acids long. V lost 7 bases and J lost 4, with 7 bases in between. CDR3 region: CASTRSYGYTF. CDR3 nucleotides: TGTGCCAGCACCAGGAGCTATGGCTACACCTTC.

The CDR3 here is CASSLTGYREGYTF. CDR3 nucleotides: TGCGCCAGCAGCTTAACAGGGTATAGGGAAGGCTACACCTTC. The chain carries TRBV5-1 and TRBJ1-2; perhaps TRBD1 as D (6 bases). Deletions cut 2 bases from V and 8 bases from J, with 16 bases between. The CDR3 is 14 residues long. Germline CDR1 reads SGHRS; CDR2 reads YFSETQ.

The CDR3 sequence: CASSVCDRLTQPQHF. Written as DNA, the CDR3 is TGTGCCAGCAGCGTATGTGACCGCCTGACTCAGCCCCAGCATTTT. This chain links TRBV9 with TRBJ1-5, with D unclear. CDR3 size: 15 residues. Per germline, CDR1 SGDLS and CDR2 YYNGEE. V was trimmed by 1 base and J by 6 bases, leaving 14 bases between them. Full variable domain (rest looked up from reference TRBV9 and TRBJ1-5): DSGVTQTPKHLITATGQRVTLRCSPRSGDLSVYWYQQSLDQGLQFLIQYYNGEERAKGNILERFSAQQFPDLHSELNLSSLELGDSALYFCASSVCDRLTQPQHFGDGTRLSIL.

V is TRBV15 and J is TRBJ2-1, with 7 nucleotides matching TRBD2. Per the germline V gene, CDR1 is LNHNV and CDR2 is YYDKDF (reference sequence). V lost 6 bases and J lost 5; bases outside the gene matches: 10. CDR3 size: 15 residues. The CDR3: CATSSLAEPHNEQFF. Here the CDR3 DNA reads TGTGCCACCAGTAGTCTAGCGGAGCCCCACAATGAGCAGTTCTTC.

The genes are TRBV20-1 and TRBJ2-7, with D maybe TRBD1 (5 bases). The germline gives CDR1 DFQATT, CDR2 SNEGSKA (reference sequence). The CDR3 is 13 residues long. Trimming pared 0 bases from V and 0 bases from J, leaving 6 bases between. CDR3 sequence (DNA): TGCAGTGCTAGAGAACAGGTCTCCTACGAGCAGTACTTC. As protein: CSAREQVSYEQYF.